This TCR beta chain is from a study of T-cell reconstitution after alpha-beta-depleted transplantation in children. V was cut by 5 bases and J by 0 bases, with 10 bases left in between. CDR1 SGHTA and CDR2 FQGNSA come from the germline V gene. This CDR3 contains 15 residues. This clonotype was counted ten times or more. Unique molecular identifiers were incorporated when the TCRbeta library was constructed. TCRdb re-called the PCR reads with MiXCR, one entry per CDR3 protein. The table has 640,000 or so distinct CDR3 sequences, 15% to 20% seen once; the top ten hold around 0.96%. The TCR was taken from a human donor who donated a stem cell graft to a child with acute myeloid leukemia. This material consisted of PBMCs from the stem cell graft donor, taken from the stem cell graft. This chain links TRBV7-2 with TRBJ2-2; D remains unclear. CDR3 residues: CASSRDNANTGELFF. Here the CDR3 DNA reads TGTGCCAGCAGCCGAGACAATGCGAACACCGGGGAGCTGTTTTTT.